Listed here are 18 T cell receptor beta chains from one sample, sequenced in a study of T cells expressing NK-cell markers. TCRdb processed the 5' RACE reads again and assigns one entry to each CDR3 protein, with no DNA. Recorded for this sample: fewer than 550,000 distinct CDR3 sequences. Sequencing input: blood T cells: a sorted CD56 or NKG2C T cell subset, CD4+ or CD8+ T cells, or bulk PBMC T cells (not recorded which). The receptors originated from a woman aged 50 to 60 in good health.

CDR3: CASSATGGEQYF. V gene TRBV7-3 combines with J gene TRBJ2-7; TCRdb designates TRBD1, a call that cannot be tested without DNA. Germline CDR1 reads SGHTA; CDR2 reads FQGTGA. This CDR3 has 12 residues.

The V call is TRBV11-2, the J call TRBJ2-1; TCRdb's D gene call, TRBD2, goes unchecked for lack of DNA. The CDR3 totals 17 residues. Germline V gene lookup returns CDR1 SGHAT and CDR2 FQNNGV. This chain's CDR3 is CASSLGLSGINPPEQFF.

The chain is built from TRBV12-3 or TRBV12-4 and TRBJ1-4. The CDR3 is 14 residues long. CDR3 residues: CASRSDSSGEKLFF.

CDR3 sequence: CASKGLAVTGELFF. The chain carries TRBV2 and TRBJ2-2; the TRBD2 assignment by TCRdb is unverifiable without DNA. CDR1 and CDR2 (germline): SNHLY, FYNNEI. The CDR3 loop spans 14 amino acids. Full variable domain (missing parts from reference TRBV2 and TRBJ2-2): EPEVTQTPSHQVTQMGQEVILRCVPISNHLYFYWYRQILGQKVEFLVSFYNNEISEKSEIFDDQFSVERPDGSNFTLKIRSTKLEDSAMYFCASKGLAVTGELFFGEGSRLTVL.

The CDR3 spells CSARGLAGVANEQFF. The V call is TRBV20-1, the J call TRBJ2-1; TCRdb names TRBD2, which stays unverified in the absence of DNA. Germline V gene data show CDR1 as DFQATT and CDR2 as SNEGSKA (reference sequence). The CDR3 runs 15 residues.

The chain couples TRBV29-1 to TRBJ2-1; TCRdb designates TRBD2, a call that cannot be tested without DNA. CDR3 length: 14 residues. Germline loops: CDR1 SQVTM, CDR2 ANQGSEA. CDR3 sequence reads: CSVRAGGLYNEQFF.

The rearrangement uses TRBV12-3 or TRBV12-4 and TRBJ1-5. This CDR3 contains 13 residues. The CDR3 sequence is CASRRDSNQPQHF.

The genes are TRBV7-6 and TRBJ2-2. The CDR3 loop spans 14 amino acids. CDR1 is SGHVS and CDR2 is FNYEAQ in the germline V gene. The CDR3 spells CASSLGARTGELFF.

The CDR3 region is CSSFSGRANNEQFF. The V and J genes are TRBV20-1 and TRBJ2-1. This CDR3 has 14 residues. Germline loops: CDR1 DFQATT, CDR2 SNEGSKA (reference sequence).

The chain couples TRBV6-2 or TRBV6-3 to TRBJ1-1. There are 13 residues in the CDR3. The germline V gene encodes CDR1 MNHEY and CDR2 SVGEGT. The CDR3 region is CASSMGIGTEAFF.

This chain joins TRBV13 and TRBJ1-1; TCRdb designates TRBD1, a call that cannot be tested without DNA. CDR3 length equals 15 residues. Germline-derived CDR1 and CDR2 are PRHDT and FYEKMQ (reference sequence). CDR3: CASSLTRAGDTEAFF. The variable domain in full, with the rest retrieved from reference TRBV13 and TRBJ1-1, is AAGVIQSPRHLIKEKRETATLKCYPIPRHDTVYWYQQGPGQDPQFLISFYEKMQSDKGSIPDRFSAQQFSDYHSELNMSSLELGDSALYFCASSLTRAGDTEAFFGQGTRLTVV.

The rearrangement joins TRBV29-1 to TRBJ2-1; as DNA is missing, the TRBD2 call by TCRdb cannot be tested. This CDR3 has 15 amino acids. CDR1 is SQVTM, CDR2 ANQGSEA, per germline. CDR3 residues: CSVVVPPSSYNEQFF.

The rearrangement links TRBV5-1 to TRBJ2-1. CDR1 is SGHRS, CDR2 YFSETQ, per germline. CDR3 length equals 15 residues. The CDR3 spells CASSLAKIHDNEQFF.

The CDR3 loop is CSGGGRATVSYNEQFF. The chain couples TRBV20-1 to TRBJ2-1; with no DNA, the TCRdb D assignment of TRBD2 cannot be verified. Germline V CDR1 and CDR2: DFQATT, SNEGSKA (reference sequence). The CDR3 runs to 16 residues.

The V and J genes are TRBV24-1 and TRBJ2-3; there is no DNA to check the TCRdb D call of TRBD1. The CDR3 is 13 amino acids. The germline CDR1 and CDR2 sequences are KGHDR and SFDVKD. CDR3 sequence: CATVAGSTDTQYF.

The CDR3 reads CASSRGSRTDTQYF. The J gene is TRBJ2-3, the V gene TRBV27; the D call of TRBD1 rests on TCRdb alone, since no DNA is present to check it. The CDR3 loop spans 14 amino acids. Germline lookup yields CDR1 MNHEY and CDR2 SMNVEV (reference sequence).

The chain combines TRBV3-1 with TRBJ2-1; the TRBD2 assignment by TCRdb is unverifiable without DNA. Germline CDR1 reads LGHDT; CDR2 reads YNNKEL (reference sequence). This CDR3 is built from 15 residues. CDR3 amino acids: CASSQGTYSYNEQFF.

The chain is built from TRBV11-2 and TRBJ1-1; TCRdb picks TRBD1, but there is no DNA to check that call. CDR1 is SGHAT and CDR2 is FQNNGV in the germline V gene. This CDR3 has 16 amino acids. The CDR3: CASSRPGVGRDTEAFF.